Following are 14 T cell receptor beta chains from one sample sequenced in a study of T cell responses to AZD1222 COVID-19 vaccine. TCRdb keeps only in-frame clones here, not all; method: immunoSEQ multiplex PCR. This table holds 150,000 or so clones, 75% to 95% found once. Sequences were derived from peripheral blood, sampled on day 0 of AZD1222 vaccination. These receptors came from an adult in good health.

The V call is TRBV13, the J call TRBJ2-5; D remains unclear. This CDR3 has 16 residues. Germline V gene sequence: CDR1 PRHDT, CDR2 FYEKMQ (reference sequence). Trimming took off 2 bases at V and 0 bases at J, with 13 bases between the two ends. CDR3 bases: TGTGCCAGCAGCTTATACTCGTTGGGAAACCAAGAGACCCAGTACTTC. Its translation: CASSLYSLGNQETQYF.

The V gene is TRBV5-1, the J gene TRBJ2-4; 9 bases map to TRBD1. Germline V CDR1 and CDR2: SGHRS, YFSETQ. V was pared by 4 bases and J by 8 bases, with 10 bases of the junction left unmatched. The length of the CDR3 is 15 residues. The CDR3 DNA follows: TGCGCCAGCAGCATTGGGGACAGGGTGGGAGACATTCAGTACTTC. Translated: CASSIGDRVGDIQYF.

The gene calls are TRBV6-2 or TRBV6-3 and TRBJ2-7; D is undetermined. V gave up 2 bases and J gave up 2 bases, with 13 bases separating them. This CDR3 spans 15 amino acids. The germline V gene has CDR1 MNHEY and CDR2 SVGEGT. The DNA of the CDR3 is TGTGCCAGCAGTTACAACACTAAAAAGGCCTACGAGCAGTACTTC. Protein sequence: CASSYNTKKAYEQYF.

The chain uses TRBV18 and TRBJ1-2; 10 positions agree with TRBD1. Trimming removed 2 bases from V and 2 bases from J; junction bases left unmatched: 5. CDR3 length: 16 residues. Germline V gene lookup returns CDR1 KGHSH and CDR2 LQKENI. DNA of the CDR3: TGTGCCAGCTCACCATCAATGACAGGGGGCAACTATGGCTACACCTTC. This gives the protein CASSPSMTGGNYGYTF. Supplemented by reference TRBV18 and TRBJ1-2, the full variable domain reads NAGVMQNPRHLVRRRGQEARLRCSPMKGHSHVYWYRQLPEEGLKFMVYLQKENIIDESGMPKERFSAEFPKEGPSILRIQQVVRGDSAAYFCASSPSMTGGNYGYTFGSGTRLTVV.

The rearrangement links TRBV7-2 to TRBJ1-5, with D perhaps TRBD1 (6 bases). The ends were cut back, 2 bases at V and 2 bases at J, with 19 bases in the middle. The CDR3 is 18 amino acids. Germline loops: CDR1 SGHTA, CDR2 FQGNSA. The CDR3 sequence: CASSLRARGSGGNQPQHF. CDR3 nucleotide sequence: TGTGCCAGCAGCTTAAGGGCCAGGGGCTCTGGGGGCAATCAGCCCCAGCATTTT.

The DNA of the CDR3 is TGTGCCAGCACCGGGACAGGGAGCGAAAAACTGTTTTTT. Residues: CASTGTGSEKLFF. The chain is built from TRBV9 and TRBJ1-4; 9 bases line up with TRBD1. Germline V gene sequence: CDR1 SGDLS, CDR2 YYNGEE. V trimming: 6 bases; J trimming: 8 bases; junction bases outside the gene matches: 5. CDR3 length: 13 amino acids.

CDR3 in amino acids: CASSLTSGEPYEQYF. CDR3 nucleotide sequence: TGTGCCAGCAGCCTTACTAGCGGGGAGCCATACGAGCAGTACTTC. This sequence joins TRBV3-1 (or the pseudogene TRBV3-2) and TRBJ2-7; 10 positions match TRBD2. The CDR3 is 15 residues long. The germline CDR1 and CDR2 sequences are LGHDT and YNNKEL (reference sequence). The ends lost 4 bases at V and 4 bases at J; junction bases unmatched: 7.

The V call is TRBV6-5, the J call TRBJ1-2; TRBD1 is a possible D gene (6 bases). With 8 bases removed from V and 6 bases from J, the gap between germline ends came to 16 bases. The CDR3 loop spans 13 amino acids. CDR1 is MNHEY, CDR2 SVGAGI, per germline. The CDR3 coding sequence is TGTGCCAGCGCTCGACAGGTATATGATGGCTACACCTTC. This encodes CASARQVYDGYTF.

The chain employs TRBV4-1 and TRBJ2-1; no reliable D call. Germline V gene sequence: CDR1 MGHRA, CDR2 YSYEKL. Trimming cost V 3 bases and J 9 bases, with 15 bases left between them. This CDR3 is built from 14 residues. The CDR3 sequence is CASSHTSEVFEQFF. DNA of the CDR3: TGCGCCAGCAGCCACACGAGCGAGGTTTTTGAGCAGTTCTTC.

This clone came up once. The CDR3 spells CASSLGRGAYEQYF. CDR3 bases: TGTGCCAGCAGCTTAGGCCGGGGGGCCTACGAGCAGTACTTC. The chain carries TRBV13 and TRBJ2-7; 7 nucleotides match TRBD2. The CDR3 consists of 14 residues. Germline V gene lookup returns CDR1 PRHDT and CDR2 FYEKMQ (reference sequence). The junction had 1 base not matched to a gene; V was cut back by 0 bases and J by 2 bases.

The rearrangement joins TRBV4-2 to TRBJ2-6; D not certain. CDR1 is LGHNA and CDR2 is YNFKEQ in the germline V gene. This CDR3 spans 17 amino acids. V lost 5 bases and J lost 0, with 14 bases in between. CDR3 sequence reads: CASSALGEVSGANVLTF. The CDR3 DNA reads TGTGCCAGCAGCGCTCTAGGCGAGGTCTCTGGGGCCAACGTCCTGACTTTC.

The chain links TRBV10-3 to TRBJ1-2; tentatively, D is TRBD1 (5 bases). CDR1 ENHRY and CDR2 SYGVKD come from the germline V gene. This CDR3 has 16 residues. The V end lost 10 bases, the J end lost 6 bases, and 27 bases lay between the germline ends. The CDR3 nucleotides read TGTGCCACCCAGAATCGGGGCATAAATAAGGTACATGGCTACACCTTC. Encoded protein: CATQNRGINKVHGYTF.

The chain links TRBV2 to TRBJ1-6, with 11 bases aligning to TRBD1. The germline V gene encodes CDR1 SNHLY and CDR2 FYNNEI. V lost 4 bases to trimming and J lost 10 bases; unmatched junction nucleotides: 6. The CDR3 contains 15 residues. CDR3 coding DNA: TGTGCCAGCAGTGGGACAGGGGGCATGTGGTCACCCCTCCACTTT. Residues: CASSGTGGMWSPLHF.

The chain carries TRBV19 and TRBJ1-1; 8 nucleotides line up with TRBD1. CDR1 and CDR2 from the germline V gene are LNHDA and SQIVND (reference sequence). This CDR3 has 16 amino acids. V lost 6 bases, J lost 0 bases, and 9 bases stayed unmatched. This CDR3 is CASSTGGMKVNTEAFF. CDR3 nucleotides: TGTGCCAGTAGCACAGGGGGAATGAAGGTGAACACTGAAGCTTTCTTT. Together with reference TRBV19 and TRBJ1-1, the CDR3 gives the full variable domain: DGGITQSPKYLFRKEGQNVTLSCEQNLNHDAMYWYRQDPGQGLRLIYYSQIVNDFQKGDIAEGYSVSREKKESFPLTVTSAQKNPTAFYLCASSTGGMKVNTEAFFGQGTRLTVV.